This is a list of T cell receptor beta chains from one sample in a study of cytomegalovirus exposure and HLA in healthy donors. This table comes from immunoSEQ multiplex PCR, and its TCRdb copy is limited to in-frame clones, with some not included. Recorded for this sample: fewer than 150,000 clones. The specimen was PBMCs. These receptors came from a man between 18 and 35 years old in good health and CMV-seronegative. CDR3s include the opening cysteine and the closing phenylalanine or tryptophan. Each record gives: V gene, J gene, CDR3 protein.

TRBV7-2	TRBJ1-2	CASSSAGTGRGAYTF
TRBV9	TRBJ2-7	CASSVAGVAYEQYF
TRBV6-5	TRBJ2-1	CASRRARTGYNEQFF
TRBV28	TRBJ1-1	CASSPGASVTEAFF
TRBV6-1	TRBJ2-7	CASSEEGQGWYEQYF
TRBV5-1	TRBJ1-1	CASSWEGHTEAFF
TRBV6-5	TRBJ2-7	CASSPRRSYEQYF
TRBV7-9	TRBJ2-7	CASSPTLATEQYF
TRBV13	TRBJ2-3	CASSFQGDMTDTQYF
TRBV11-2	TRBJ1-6	CASSLQAGTGRHSPLHF
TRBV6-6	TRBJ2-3	CASSYLWESDTQYF
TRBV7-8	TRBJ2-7	CASRLGIWAYDEQYF
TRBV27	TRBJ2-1	CASSFDGAVGSNEQFF
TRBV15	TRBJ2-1	CATSEDRVNEQFF
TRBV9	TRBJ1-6	CASSANQGRPLHF
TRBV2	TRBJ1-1	CASLFQGAGTEAFF
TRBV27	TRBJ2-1	CASSSSLTGSYNEQFF
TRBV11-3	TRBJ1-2	CASRTDSGFTIHYGYTF
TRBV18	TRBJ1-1	CASSPPSRGPNTEAFF
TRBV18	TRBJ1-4	CASSPGSEKLFF
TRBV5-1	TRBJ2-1	CASSLAGGPFSYNEQFF
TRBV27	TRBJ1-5	CASSLVRDQPQHF
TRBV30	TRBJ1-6	CAWSGEAVHSPLHF
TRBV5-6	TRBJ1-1	CASSPVYTTEAFF
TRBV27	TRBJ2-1	CASSLMGRNEQFF
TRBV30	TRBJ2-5	CAWGGRGRETQYF
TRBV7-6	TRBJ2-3	CASSLAEGTATDTQYF
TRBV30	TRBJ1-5	CAWRQDSNQPQHF
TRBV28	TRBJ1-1	CASSFGQLTEAFF
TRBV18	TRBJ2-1	CASSDGTSGRYNEQFF
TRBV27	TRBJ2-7	CASSFPQAGGPYEQYF
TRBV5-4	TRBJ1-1	CASSFGGQAEAFF
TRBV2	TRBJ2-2	CASRGAGELFF
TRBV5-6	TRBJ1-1	CASSLVHRGRPEAFF
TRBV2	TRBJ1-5	CASSYPRTGISNQPQHF
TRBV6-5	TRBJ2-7	CASSYSAGHSYEQYF
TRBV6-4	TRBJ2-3	CASSIAGDTDTQYF
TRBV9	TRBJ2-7	CASSLTPWGGNEQYF
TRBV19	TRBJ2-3	CASLGTSGGRTTDTQYF
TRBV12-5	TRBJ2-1	CASGLVILGEQFF
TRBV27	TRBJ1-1	CASSLRGSPTEAFF
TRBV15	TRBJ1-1	CATSRDPGGPLMNTEAFF
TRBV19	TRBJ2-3	CASVSSGTSTDTQYF
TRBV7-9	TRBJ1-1	CASIMGGANTEAFF